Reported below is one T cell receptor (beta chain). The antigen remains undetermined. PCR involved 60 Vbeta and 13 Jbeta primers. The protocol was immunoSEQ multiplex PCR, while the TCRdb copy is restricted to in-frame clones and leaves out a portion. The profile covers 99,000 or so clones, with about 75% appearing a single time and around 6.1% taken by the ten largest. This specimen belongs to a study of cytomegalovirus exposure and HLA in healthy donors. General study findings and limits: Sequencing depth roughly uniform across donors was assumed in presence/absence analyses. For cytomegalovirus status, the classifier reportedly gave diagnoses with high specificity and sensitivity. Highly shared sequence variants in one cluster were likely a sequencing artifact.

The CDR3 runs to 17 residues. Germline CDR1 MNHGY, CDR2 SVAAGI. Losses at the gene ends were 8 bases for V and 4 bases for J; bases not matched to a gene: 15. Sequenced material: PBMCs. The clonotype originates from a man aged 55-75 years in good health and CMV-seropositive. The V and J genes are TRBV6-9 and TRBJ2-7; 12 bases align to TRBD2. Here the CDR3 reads CASGSMGGTSGPYEQYF. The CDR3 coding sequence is TGTGCCAGCGGGTCTATGGGTGGGACTAGCGGGCCTTACGAGCAGTACTTC.